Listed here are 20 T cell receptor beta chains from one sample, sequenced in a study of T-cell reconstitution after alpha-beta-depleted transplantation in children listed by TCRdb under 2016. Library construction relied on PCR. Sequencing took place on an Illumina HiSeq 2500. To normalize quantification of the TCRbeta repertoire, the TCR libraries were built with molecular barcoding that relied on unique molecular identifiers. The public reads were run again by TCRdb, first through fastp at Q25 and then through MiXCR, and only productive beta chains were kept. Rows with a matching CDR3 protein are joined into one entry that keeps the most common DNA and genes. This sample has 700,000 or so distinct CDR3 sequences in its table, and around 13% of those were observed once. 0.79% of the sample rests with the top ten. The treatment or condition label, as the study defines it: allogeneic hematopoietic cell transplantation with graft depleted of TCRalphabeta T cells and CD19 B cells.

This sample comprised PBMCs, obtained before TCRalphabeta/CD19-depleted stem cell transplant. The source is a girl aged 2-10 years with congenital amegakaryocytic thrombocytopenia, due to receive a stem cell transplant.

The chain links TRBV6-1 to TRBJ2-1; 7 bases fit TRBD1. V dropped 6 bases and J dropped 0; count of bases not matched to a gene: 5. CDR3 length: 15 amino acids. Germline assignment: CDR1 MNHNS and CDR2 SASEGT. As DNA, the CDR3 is TGTGCCAGCAGACTCACAGGGGCCTCCTACAATGAGCAGTTCTTC. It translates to CASRLTGASYNEQFF.

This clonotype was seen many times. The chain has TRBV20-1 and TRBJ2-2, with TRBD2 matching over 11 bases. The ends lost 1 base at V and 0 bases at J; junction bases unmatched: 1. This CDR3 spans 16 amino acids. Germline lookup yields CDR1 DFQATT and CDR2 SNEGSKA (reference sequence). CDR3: CSARGLAGSNTGELFF. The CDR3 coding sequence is TGCAGTGCTAGAGGACTAGCGGGATCGAACACCGGGGAGCTGTTTTTT.

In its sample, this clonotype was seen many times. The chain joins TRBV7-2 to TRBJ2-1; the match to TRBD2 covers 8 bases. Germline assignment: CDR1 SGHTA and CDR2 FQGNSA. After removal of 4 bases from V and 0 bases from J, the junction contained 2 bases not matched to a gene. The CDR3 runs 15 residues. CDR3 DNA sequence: TGTGCCAGCAGCTACAGCGGGAGCTCCTACAATGAGCAGTTCTTC. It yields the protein CASSYSGSSYNEQFF.

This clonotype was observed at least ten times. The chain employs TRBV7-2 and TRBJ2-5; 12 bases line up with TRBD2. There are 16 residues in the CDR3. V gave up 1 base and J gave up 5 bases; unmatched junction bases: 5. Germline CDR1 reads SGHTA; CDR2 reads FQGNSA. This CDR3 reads CASSLDGTSGFETQYF. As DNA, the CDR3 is TGTGCCAGCAGCTTAGACGGGACTAGCGGGTTTGAGACCCAGTACTTC.

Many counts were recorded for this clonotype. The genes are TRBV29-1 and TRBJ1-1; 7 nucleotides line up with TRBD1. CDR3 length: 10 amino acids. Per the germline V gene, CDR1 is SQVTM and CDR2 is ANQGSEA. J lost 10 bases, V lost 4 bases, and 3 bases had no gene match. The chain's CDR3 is CSVAAGGAFF. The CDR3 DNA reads TGCAGCGTTGCGGCAGGGGGAGCTTTCTTT. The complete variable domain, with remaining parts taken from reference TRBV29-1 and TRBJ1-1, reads SAVISQKPSRDICQRGTSLTIQCQVDSQVTMMFWYRQQPGQSLTLIATANQGSEATYESGFVIDKFPISRPNLTFSTLTVSNMSPEDSSIYLCSVAAGGAFFGQGTRLTVV.

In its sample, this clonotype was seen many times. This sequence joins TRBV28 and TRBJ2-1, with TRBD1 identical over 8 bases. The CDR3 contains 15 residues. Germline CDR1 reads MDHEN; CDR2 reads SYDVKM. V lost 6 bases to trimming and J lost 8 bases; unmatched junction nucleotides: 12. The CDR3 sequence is CASSQDRAAIYEQFF. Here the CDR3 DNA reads TGTGCCAGCAGCCAGGACAGGGCCGCAATTTATGAGCAGTTCTTC.

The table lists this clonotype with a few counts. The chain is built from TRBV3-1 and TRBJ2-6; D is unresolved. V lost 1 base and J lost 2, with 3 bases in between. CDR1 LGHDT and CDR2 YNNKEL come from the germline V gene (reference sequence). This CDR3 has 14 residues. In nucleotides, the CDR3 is TGTGCCAGCAGCCAAGGTGCTGGGGCCAACGTCCTGACTTTC. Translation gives CASSQGAGANVLTF.

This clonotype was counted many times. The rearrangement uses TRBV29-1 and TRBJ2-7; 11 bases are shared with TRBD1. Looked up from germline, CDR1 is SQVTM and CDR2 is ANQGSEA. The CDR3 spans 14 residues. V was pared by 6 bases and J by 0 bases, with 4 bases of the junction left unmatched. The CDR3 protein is CSVSGTGGSYEQYF. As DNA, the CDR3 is TGCAGCGTATCCGGGACAGGGGGCTCCTACGAGCAGTACTTC.

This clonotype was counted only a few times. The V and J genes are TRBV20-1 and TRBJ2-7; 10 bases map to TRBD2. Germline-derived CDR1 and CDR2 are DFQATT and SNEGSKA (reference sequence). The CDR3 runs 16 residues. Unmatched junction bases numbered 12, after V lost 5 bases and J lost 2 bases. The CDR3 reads CSAGGLAEVLPYEQYF. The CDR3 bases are TGCAGTGCTGGTGGACTAGCGGAAGTACTGCCCTACGAGCAGTACTTC.

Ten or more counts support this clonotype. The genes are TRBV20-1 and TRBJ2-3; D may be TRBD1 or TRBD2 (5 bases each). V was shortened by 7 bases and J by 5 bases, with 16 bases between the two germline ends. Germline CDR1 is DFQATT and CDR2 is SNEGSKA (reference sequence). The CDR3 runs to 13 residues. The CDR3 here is CSERDHSGDTQYF. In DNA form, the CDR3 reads TGCAGTGAGAGGGACCACTCGGGAGATACGCAGTATTTT.

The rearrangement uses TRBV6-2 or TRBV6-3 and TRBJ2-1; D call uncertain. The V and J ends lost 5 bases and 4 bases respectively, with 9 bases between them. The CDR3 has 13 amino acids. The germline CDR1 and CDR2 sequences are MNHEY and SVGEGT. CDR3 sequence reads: CASSQHSYNEQFF. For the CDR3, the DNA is TGTGCCAGCAGTCAACACTCTTACAATGAGCAGTTCTTC.

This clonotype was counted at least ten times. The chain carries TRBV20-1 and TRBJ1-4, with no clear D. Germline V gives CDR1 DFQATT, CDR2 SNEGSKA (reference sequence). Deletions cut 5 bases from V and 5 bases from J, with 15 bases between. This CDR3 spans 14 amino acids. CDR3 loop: CSAPSGFPNEKLFF. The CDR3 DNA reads TGCAGTGCTCCCTCGGGCTTTCCAAATGAAAAACTGTTTTTT.

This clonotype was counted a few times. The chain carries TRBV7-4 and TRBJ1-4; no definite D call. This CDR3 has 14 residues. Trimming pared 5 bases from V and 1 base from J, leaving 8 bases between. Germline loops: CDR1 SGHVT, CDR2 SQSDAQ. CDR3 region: CASSLMVTNEKLFF. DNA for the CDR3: TGTGCCAGCAGCCTCATGGTAACTAATGAAAAACTGTTTTTT.

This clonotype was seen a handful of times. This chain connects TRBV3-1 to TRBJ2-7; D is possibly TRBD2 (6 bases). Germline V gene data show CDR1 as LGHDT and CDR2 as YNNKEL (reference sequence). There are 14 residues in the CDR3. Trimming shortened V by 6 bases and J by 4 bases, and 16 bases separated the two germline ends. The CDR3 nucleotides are TGTGCCAGCAGTCGTTCTGGGCGGGGATACGAGCAGTACTTC. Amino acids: CASSRSGRGYEQYF.

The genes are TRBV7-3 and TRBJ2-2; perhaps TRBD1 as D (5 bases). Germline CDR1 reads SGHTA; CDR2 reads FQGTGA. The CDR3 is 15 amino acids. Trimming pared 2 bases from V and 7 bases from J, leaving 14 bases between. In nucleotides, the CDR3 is TGTGCCAGCAGCTTATCAGGATTCAGGGACGGGGAGCTGTTTTTT. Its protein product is CASSLSGFRDGELFF. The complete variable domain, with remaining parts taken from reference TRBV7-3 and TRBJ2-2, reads GAGVSQTPSNKVTEKGKYVELRCDPISGHTALYWYRQSLGQGPEFLIYFQGTGAADDSGLPNDRFFAVRPEGSVSTLKIQRTERGDSAVYLCASSLSGFRDGELFFGEGSRLTVL.

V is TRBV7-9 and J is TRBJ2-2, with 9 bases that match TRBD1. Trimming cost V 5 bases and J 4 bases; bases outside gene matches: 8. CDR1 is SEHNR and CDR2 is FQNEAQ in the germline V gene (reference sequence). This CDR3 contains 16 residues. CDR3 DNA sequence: TGTGCCAGCAGCCCTAGGACAGGGGTGGGCACCGGGGAGCTGTTTTTT. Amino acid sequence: CASSPRTGVGTGELFF.

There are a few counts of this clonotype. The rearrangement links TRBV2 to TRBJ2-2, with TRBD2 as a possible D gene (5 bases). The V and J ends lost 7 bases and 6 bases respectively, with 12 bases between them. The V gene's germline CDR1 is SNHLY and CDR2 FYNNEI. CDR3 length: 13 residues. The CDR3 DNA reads TGTGCCAGCACCACGGTCGGGGCCGGGGAGCTGTTTTTT. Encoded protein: CASTTVGAGELFF.

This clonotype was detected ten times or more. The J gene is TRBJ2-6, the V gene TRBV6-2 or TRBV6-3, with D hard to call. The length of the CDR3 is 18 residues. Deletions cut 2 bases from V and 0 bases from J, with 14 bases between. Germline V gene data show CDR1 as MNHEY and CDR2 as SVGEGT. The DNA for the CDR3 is TGTGCCAGCAGTTACCCAACCGGGCGGTCCTCTGGGGCCAACGTCCTGACTTTC. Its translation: CASSYPTGRSSGANVLTF.

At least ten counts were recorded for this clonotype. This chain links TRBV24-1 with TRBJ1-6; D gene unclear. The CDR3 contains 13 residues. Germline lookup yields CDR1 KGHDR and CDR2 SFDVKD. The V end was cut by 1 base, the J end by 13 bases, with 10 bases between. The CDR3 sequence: CATSDLPGSPLHF. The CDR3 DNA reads TGTGCCACCAGTGATTTACCGGGATCGCCCCTCCACTTT.

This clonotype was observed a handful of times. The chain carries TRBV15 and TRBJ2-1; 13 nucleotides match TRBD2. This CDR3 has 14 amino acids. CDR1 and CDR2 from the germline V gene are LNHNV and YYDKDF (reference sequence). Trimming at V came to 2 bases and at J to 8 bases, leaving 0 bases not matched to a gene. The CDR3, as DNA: TGTGCCACCAGCAGAACTAGCGGGAGGGATGAGCAGTTCTTC. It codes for CATSRTSGRDEQFF.